The rows below give T cell receptor beta chains drawn from one sample of a study of identical twins. From the 5' RACE reads, TCRdb called clonotypes with MiXCR, one entry per CDR3 protein. The table includes approximately 630,000 distinct CDR3 sequences, around 7.5% detected once. The same sample was also studied in work on yellow fever vaccine responses in identical twins.

The sequenced sample consisted of PBMCs. These receptors were collected from a woman under 30 in good health. Each CDR3 is given with its conserved first and last residue. D genes are given only for firm matches. Clone size is given for some rows only: seen once, a few or many times, or a class if the clone is expanded.

cdr3_aa: CASSQQGLDGYTF
cdr3_nt: TGTGCCAGCAGCCAACAGGGATTAGATGGCTACACCTTC
v_call: TRBV12-3/TRBV12-4
clone_size: many
d_call: .
j_call: TRBJ1-2

cdr3_aa: CASSEAWETSGTADTQYF
cdr3_nt: TGTGCCAGCAGTGAAGCTTGGGAAACTAGCGGGACTGCAGATACGCAGTATTTT
v_call: TRBV6-1
clone_size: few
d_call: TRBD2
j_call: TRBJ2-3

cdr3_aa: CASSSTFSTTERQYF
cdr3_nt: TGTGCCAGCAGCTCGACGTTTAGCACAACAGAAAGGCAGTACTTC
v_call: TRBV5-5
clone_size: .
d_call: .
j_call: TRBJ2-7

cdr3_aa: CSASVDSYGYGYTF
cdr3_nt: TGCAGTGCTAGTGTAGACAGCTATGGATATGGCTACACCTTC
v_call: TRBV20-1
clone_size: .
d_call: .
j_call: TRBJ1-2

cdr3_aa: CASSLAAEGSYEQYF
cdr3_nt: TGTGCCAGCAGCTTAGCGGCAGAGGGCTCCTACGAGCAGTACTTC
v_call: TRBV7-2
clone_size: few
d_call: .
j_call: TRBJ2-7

cdr3_aa: CATSLEGAVETQYF
cdr3_nt: TGTGCCACCTCCTTGGAGGGAGCCGTAGAGACCCAGTACTTC
v_call: TRBV5-6
clone_size: few
d_call: .
j_call: TRBJ2-5

cdr3_aa: CASSLYSIQETQYF
cdr3_nt: TGTGCCAGCAGTTTATATAGTATCCAAGAGACCCAGTACTTC
v_call: TRBV28
clone_size: .
d_call: .
j_call: TRBJ2-5

cdr3_aa: CASSIPGLAVSGANVLTF
cdr3_nt: TGTGCCAGCAGCATCCCGGGACTAGCGGTCTCTGGGGCCAACGTCCTGACTTTC
v_call: TRBV5-6
clone_size: few
d_call: TRBD2
j_call: TRBJ2-6

cdr3_aa: CASSYLKGSYEQYF
cdr3_nt: TGTGCCAGCAGTTATCTGAAGGGCTCCTACGAGCAGTACTTC
v_call: TRBV6-5
clone_size: few
d_call: .
j_call: TRBJ2-7

cdr3_aa: CASSLGGGGANTEAFF
cdr3_nt: TGTGCCAGCAGTTTAGGAGGGGGCGGAGCGAACACTGAAGCTTTCTTT
v_call: TRBV12-3/TRBV12-4
clone_size: .
d_call: TRBD1
j_call: TRBJ1-1

cdr3_aa: CASSPGQGLKKLFF
cdr3_nt: TGTGCCAGCAGCCCGGGACAGGGGTTGAAGAAACTGTTTTTT
v_call: TRBV11-3
clone_size: .
d_call: TRBD1
j_call: TRBJ1-4